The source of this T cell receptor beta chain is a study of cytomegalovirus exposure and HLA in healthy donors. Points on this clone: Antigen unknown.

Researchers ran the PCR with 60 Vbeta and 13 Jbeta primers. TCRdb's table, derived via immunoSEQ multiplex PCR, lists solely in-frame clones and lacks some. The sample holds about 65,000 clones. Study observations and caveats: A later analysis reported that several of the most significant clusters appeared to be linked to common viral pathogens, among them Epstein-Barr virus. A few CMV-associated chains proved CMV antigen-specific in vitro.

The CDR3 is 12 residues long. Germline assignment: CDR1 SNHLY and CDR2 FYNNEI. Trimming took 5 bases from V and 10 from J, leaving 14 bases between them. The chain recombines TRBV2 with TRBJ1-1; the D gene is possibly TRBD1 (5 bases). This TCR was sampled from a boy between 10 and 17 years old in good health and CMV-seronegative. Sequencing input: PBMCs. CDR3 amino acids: CASSKGSATAFF. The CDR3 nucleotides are TGTGCCAGCAGTAAGGGGTCTGCCACAGCTTTCTTT.